This T cell receptor (beta chain) came from a study of T cells after yellow fever vaccination. TCRdb ran MiXCR on the 5' RACE reads and lists one entry per CDR3 protein. Altogether roughly 340,000 distinct CDR3 sequences are present, 8% to 10% being singletons, with the ten largest covering under 20%. CDR1 and CDR2 (germline): SGDLS, YYNGEE. The CDR3 has 14 amino acids. Trimming took 0 bases from V and 4 from J; bases not matched to a gene: 2. The table lists this clonotype with many counts. The sequence was obtained from a young man who received the YFV17D yellow fever vaccine. This chain joins TRBV9 and TRBJ2-3; 7 nucleotides agree with TRBD1. The sequenced sample was PBMCs, obtained on the day of the first yellow fever vaccination. CDR3 sequence (DNA): TGTGCCAGCAGCGTAGGGGGACAGTCAGATACGCAGTATTTT. Protein product: CASSVGGQSDTQYF.